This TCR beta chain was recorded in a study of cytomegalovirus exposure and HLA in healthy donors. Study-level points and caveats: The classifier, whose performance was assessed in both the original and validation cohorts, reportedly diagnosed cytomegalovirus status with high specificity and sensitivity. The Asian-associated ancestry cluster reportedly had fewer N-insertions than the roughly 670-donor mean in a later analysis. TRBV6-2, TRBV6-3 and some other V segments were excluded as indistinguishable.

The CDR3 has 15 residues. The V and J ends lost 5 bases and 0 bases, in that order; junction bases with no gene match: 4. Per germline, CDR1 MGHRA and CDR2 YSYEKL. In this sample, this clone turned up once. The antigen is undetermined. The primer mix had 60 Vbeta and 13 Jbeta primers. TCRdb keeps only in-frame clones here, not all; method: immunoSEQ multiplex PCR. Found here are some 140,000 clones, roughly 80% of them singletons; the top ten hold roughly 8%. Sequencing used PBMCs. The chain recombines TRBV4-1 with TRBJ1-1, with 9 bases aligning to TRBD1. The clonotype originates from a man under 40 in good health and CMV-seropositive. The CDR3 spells CASSSQGAVNTEAFF. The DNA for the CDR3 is TGCGCCAGCAGCTCACAGGGGGCTGTGAACACTGAAGCTTTCTTT.